The subject of this entry is one TCR beta chain. Its specificity is not known. TCRdb independently ran MiXCR on the reads; one entry per CDR3 protein. The sample holds about 400,000 distinct CDR3 sequences, roughly 36% seen once. This entry comes from a study of T cell repertoires in cytomegalovirus infection. Turning to the study itself: CMV epitopes used comprised recently identified HLA-C-restricted ones and well-studied HLA-B-restricted ones.

Study-wide results and limits: Dominating the ex vivo response were HLA-C-restricted CMV-specific TCR beta clonotypes. Identification of carriers of CMV plus the relevant HLA was performed using cumulative public TCR beta family frequency.

This sequence originates from a human donor in good health (CMV status not recorded). Some clones in this sample may be carry-over from other donors' samples. The sequences come from cultured PBMCs, collected from culture after CMV antigen stimulation.

The CDR3, as DNA: TGCAGCGTGGGGTCTCAAGGTCAGGCTTTCTTT. Residues: CSVGSQGQAFF. The chain uses TRBV29-1 and TRBJ1-1; D is unresolved. V was shortened by 6 bases and J by 11 bases, with 16 bases between the two germline ends. CDR3 size: 11 residues. Germline V lookup: CDR1 SQVTM, CDR2 ANQGSEA.